This TCR beta chain was documented in a study of T cell repertoires in cytomegalovirus infection. From the reads, TCRdb called clonotypes with MiXCR, one entry per CDR3 protein. The data show 550,000 to 700,000 distinct CDR3 sequences, over 35% seen once. This clonotype came up many times. Its cognate antigen is unknown. V lost 4 bases, J lost 4 bases, and 16 bases stayed unmatched. This CDR3 has 18 residues. Per germline, CDR1 SGHVS and CDR2 FQNEAQ. This sequence joins TRBV7-8 and TRBJ2-5, with 9 bases matching TRBD2. Material: cultured PBMCs, obtained from culture after CMV antigen stimulation. This clonotype was obtained from a human donor in good health (CMV status not recorded). Some clones in this sample may be carry-over from other donors' samples. The chain's CDR3 is CASSSSAAGLATLETQYF. CDR3 DNA: TGTGCCAGCAGCTCGTCCGCGGCCGGACTAGCGACACTAGAGACCCAGTACTTC.